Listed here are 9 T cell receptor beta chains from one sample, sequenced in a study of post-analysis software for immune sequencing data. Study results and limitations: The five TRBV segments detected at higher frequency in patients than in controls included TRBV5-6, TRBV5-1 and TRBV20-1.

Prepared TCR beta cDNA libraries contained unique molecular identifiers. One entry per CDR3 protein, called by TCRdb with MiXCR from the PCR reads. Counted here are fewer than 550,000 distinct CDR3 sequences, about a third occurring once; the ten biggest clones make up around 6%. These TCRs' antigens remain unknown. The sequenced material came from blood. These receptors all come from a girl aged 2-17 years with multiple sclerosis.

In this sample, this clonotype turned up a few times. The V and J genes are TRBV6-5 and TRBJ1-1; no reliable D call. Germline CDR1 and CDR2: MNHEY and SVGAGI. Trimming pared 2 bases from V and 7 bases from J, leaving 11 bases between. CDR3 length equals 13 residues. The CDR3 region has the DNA TGTGCCAGCAGTTACGGTTGGAATGGTGAAGCTTTCTTT. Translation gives CASSYGWNGEAFF.

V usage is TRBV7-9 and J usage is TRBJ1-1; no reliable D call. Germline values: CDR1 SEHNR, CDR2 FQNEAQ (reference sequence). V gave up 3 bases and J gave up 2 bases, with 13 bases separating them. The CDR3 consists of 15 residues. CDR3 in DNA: TGTGCCAGCAGCTTTGGCCCGAGGGCTAACACTGAAGCTTTCTTT. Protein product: CASSFGPRANTEAFF.

CDR3 amino acids: CASSQGEWGFRIILGNTEAFF. The CDR3, as DNA: TGCGCCAGCAGCCAAGGAGAGTGGGGGTTTCGGATCATTCTTGGGAACACTGAAGCTTTCTTT. The rearrangement links TRBV4-1 to TRBJ1-1, with D possibly being TRBD1 (5 bases). Trimming removed 1 base from V and 1 base from J, with 28 bases in between. Germline V gene sequence: CDR1 MGHRA, CDR2 YSYEKL. The CDR3 has 21 amino acids.

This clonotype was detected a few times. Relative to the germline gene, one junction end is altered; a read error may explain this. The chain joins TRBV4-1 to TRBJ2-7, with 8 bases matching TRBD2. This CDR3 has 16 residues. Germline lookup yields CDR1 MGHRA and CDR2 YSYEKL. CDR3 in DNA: TGCGCCGGCAGCCAAGACCCCGGGGCTAGCGGGTACGAGCAGTACTTC. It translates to CAGSQDPGASGYEQYF.

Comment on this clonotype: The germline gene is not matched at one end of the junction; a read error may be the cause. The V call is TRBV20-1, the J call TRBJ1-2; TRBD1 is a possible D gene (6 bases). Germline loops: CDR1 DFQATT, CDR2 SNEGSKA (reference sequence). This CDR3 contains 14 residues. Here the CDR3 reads CSARDYRELNGCTF. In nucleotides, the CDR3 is TGCAGTGCTAGAGATTACAGGGAACTCAATGGCTGCACCTTC.

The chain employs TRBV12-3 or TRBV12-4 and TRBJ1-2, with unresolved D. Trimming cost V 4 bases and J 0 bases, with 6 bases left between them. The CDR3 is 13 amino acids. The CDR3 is CASSSTTNYGYTF. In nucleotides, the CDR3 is TGTGCCAGCAGTTCGACCACTAACTATGGCTACACCTTC.

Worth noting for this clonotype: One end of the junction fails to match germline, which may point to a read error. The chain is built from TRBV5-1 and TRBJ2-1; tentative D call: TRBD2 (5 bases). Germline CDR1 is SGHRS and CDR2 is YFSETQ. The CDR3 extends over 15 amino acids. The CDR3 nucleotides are TGCGCCAGCAGCTTCGATGGGAGCTCCTGCAATGAGCAGTTCTTC. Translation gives CASSFDGSSCNEQFF.

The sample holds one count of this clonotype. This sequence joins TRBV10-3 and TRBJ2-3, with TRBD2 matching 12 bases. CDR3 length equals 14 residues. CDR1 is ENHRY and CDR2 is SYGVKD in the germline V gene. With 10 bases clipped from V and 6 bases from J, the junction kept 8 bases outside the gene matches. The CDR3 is CATTTSGGPDTQYF. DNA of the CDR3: TGTGCCACCACGACTAGCGGGGGCCCGGATACGCAGTATTTT.

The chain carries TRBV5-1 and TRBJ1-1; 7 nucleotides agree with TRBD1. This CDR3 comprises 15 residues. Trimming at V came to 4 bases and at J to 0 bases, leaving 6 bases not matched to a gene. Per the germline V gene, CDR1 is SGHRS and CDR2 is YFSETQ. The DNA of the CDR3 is TGCGCCAGCAGCCGGCCGGACAGGATGAACACTGAAGCTTTCTTT. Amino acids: CASSRPDRMNTEAFF.